A single TCR beta chain is shown here with its context. Here immunoSEQ multiplex PCR was the method, and the copy in TCRdb shows in-frame clones only, minus some. The data hold 150,000 to 170,000 clones, with 85% to 95% observed a single time. The V end was cut by 0 bases, the J end by 0 bases, with 8 bases between. The CDR3 loop spans 15 amino acids. The germline V gene encodes CDR1 SGHNT and CDR2 YYREEE (reference sequence). The data belong to a study of OX40 agonist ivuxolimab in advanced cancers. Study summary: Dose-escalation patients had hepatocellular carcinoma, melanoma, renal cell or head and neck cancer.

J is TRBJ2-3 and V is TRBV5-4; the D is unclear. The source of this sequence is an adult with an advanced solid tumor such as melanoma, head and neck, liver or kidney cancer. The source material was CD4+ or CD8+ T cells sorted from blood, sampled in a trial of the OX40 agonist ivuxolimab. The CDR3 region is CASSLVRSSTDTQYF. The CDR3, as DNA: TGTGCCAGCAGCTTGGTTAGATCTAGCACAGATACGCAGTATTTT.